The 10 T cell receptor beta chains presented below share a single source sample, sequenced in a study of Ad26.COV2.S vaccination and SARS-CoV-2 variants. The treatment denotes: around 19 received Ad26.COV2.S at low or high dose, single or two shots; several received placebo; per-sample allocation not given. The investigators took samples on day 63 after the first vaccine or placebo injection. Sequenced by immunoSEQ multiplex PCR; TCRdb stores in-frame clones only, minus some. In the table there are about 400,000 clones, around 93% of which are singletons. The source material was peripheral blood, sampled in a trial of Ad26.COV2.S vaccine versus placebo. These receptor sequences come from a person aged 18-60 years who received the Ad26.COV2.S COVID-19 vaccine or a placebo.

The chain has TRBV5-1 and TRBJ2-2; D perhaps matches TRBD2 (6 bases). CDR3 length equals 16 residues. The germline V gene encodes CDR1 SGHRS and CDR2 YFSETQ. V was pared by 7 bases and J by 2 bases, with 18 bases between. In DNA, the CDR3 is TGCGCCAGCCGGGGGTTCGCAGGGTTAAACACCGGGGAGCTGTTTTTT. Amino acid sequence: CASRGFAGLNTGELFF.

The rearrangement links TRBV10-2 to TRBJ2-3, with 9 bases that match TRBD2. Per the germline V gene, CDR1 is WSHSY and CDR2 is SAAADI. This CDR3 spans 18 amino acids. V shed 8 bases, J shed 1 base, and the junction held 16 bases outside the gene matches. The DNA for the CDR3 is TGCGCCAGCCATGATGGGGTAGCGGGGGAGGTTGGCACAGATACGCAGTATTTT. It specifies CASHDGVAGEVGTDTQYF.

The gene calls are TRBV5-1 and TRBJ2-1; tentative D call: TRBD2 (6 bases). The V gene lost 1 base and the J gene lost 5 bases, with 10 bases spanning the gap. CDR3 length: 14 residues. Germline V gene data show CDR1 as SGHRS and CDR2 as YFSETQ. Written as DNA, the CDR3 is TGCGCCAGCAGCTTGTGGCGGGAAGACAATGAGCAGTTCTTC. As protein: CASSLWREDNEQFF.

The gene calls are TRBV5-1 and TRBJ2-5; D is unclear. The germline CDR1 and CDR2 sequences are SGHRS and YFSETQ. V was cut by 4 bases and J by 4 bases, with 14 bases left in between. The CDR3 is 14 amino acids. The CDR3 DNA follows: TGCGCCAGCAGCCTGAGTGAGGTGGGAGAGACCCAGTACTTC. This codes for CASSLSEVGETQYF. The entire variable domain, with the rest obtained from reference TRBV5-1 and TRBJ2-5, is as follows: KAGVTQTPRYLIKTRGQQVTLSCSPISGHRSVSWYQQTPGQGLQFLFEYFSETQRNKGNFPGRFSGRQFSNSRSEMNVSTLELGDSALYLCASSLSEVGETQYFGPGTRLLVL.

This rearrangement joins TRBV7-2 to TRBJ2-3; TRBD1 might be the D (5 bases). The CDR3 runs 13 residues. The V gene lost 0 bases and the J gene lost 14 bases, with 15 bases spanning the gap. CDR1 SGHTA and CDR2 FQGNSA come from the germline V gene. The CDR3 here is CASSLARRAPLYF. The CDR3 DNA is TGTGCCAGCAGCTTAGCGCGCAGGGCCCCTCTGTATTTT.

The chain's CDR3 is CASSDNYPGTGIYEQYF. The CDR3 DNA follows: TGTGCCAGCAGTGATAACTATCCCGGGACAGGGATCTACGAGCAGTACTTC. The chain uses TRBV6-1 and TRBJ2-7; 9 nucleotides align to TRBD1. This CDR3 region has 17 residues. Germline trimming cut 3 bases from V and 3 bases from J; bases unmatched to any gene: 12. Germline V gives CDR1 MNHNS, CDR2 SASEGT.

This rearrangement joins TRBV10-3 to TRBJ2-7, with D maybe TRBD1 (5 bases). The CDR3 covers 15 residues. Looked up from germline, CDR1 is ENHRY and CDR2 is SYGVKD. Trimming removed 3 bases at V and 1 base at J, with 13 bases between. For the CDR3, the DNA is TGTGCCATCAGTGAAATTTCGGACACTTCCTACGAGCAGTACTTC. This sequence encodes CAISEISDTSYEQYF.

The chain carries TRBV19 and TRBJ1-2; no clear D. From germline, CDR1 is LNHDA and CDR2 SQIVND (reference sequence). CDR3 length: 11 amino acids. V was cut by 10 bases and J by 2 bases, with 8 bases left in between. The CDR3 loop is CATEDNYGYTF. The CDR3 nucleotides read TGTGCCACCGAAGACAACTATGGCTACACCTTC.

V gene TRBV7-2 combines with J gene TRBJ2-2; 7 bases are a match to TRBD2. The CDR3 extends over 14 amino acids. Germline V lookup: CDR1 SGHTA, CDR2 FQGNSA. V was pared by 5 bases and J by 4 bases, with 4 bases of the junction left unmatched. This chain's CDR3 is CASSQTGGTGELFF. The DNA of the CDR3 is TGTGCCAGCAGCCAAACGGGGGGCACCGGGGAGCTGTTTTTT.

This CDR3 reads CASSGQGGNQPQHF. In DNA form, the CDR3 reads TGTGCCAGCTCAGGACAGGGAGGCAATCAGCCCCAGCATTTT. V and J are TRBV18 and TRBJ1-5; 8 bases agree with TRBD1. CDR3 length: 14 residues. Germline-derived CDR1 and CDR2 are KGHSH and LQKENI. Trimming took 5 bases from V and 2 from J; bases not matched to a gene: 2.